Listed here are 30 T cell receptor beta chains from one sample, sequenced in a study of blood T cell repertoires in COVID-19. Clones were sequenced by immunoSEQ multiplex PCR, and TCRdb holds only the in-frame ones, with some missing. The profile shows about 24,000 clones, about 89% of them singletons. The sequencing input was peripheral blood. Source of these receptors: a man aged 65-85 years with COVID-19, enrolled during active disease.

This clone was detected only once. This chain links TRBV5-4 with TRBJ2-2; the D is unclear. Germline V gives CDR1 SGHNT, CDR2 YYREEE (reference sequence). There are 17 residues in the CDR3. The V end was cut by 3 bases, the J end by 0 bases, with 15 bases between. In nucleotides, the CDR3 is TGTGCCAGCAGCTCGACTGACTGGGTTGCGAACACCGGGGAGCTGTTTTTT. Encoded protein: CASSSTDWVANTGELFF.

The chain links TRBV30 to TRBJ1-1; D perhaps matches TRBD1 (6 bases). The CDR3 runs to 14 residues. V lost 3 bases and J lost 3, with 14 bases in between. The V gene's germline CDR1 is GTSNPN and CDR2 SVGIG (reference sequence). The CDR3 DNA sequence: TGTGCCTGGAGCGGAAGGACAGAATACACTGAAGCTTTCTTT. Translation: CAWSGRTEYTEAFF.

The chain is built from TRBV7-9 and TRBJ1-1; D unresolved. The CDR3 extends over 15 amino acids. The ends were cut back, 1 base at V and 4 bases at J, with 13 bases in the middle. Germline V gene lookup returns CDR1 SEHNR and CDR2 FQNEAQ (reference sequence). The DNA of the CDR3 is TGTGCCAGCAGCTTAGAAGGTTTGAGAGGCACTGAAGCTTTCTTT. Its protein product is CASSLEGLRGTEAFF. The full variable domain, in which reference TRBV7-9 and TRBJ1-1 provide the parts outside the CDR3, is DTGVSQNPRHKITKRGQNVTFRCDPISEHNRLYWYRQTLGQGPEFLTYFQNEAQLEKSRLLSDRFSAERPKGSFSTLEIQRTEQGDSAMYLCASSLEGLRGTEAFFGQGTRLTVV.

This chain uses TRBV5-4 with TRBJ2-3, with D perhaps matching TRBD2 (5 bases). V was clipped by 4 bases and J by 4 bases, with 19 bases between them. The CDR3 sequence is 16 residues long. Germline V lookup: CDR1 SGHNT, CDR2 YYREEE (reference sequence). The CDR3 region is CASSPAISGAADTQYF. The CDR3, as DNA: TGTGCCAGCAGCCCGGCGATTTCTGGAGCGGCAGATACGCAGTATTTT. The whole variable domain, filled in from reference TRBV5-4 and TRBJ2-3, reads ETGVTQSPTHLIKTRGQQVTLRCSSQSGHNTVSWYQQALGQGPQFIFQYYREEENGRGNFPPRFSGLQFPNYSSELNVNALELDDSALYLCASSPAISGAADTQYFGPGTRLTVL.

V usage is TRBV5-5 and J usage is TRBJ1-3, with TRBD1 identical over 7 bases. Germline CDR1 and CDR2: SGHKS and YYEKEE (reference sequence). Losses at the gene ends were 4 bases for V and 1 base for J; bases not matched to a gene: 5. This CDR3 has 15 amino acids. CDR3: CASSLYRGSGNTIYF. As DNA, the CDR3 is TGTGCCAGCAGCCTTTACAGGGGATCTGGAAACACCATATATTTT.

J is TRBJ2-5 and V is TRBV6-5, with 7 bases that match TRBD2. Germline CDR1 is MNHEY and CDR2 is SVGAGI. CDR3 length equals 15 residues. The J segment lost 0 bases and the V segment lost 4 bases, leaving 5 bases of the junction unmatched. CDR3 amino acids: CASSLAGWNQETQYF. The CDR3 DNA reads TGTGCCAGCAGTTTAGCGGGTTGGAACCAAGAGACCCAGTACTTC.

This chain links TRBV3-1 (or the pseudogene TRBV3-2) with TRBJ2-7; 11 nucleotides line up with TRBD1. The CDR3 length is 14 residues. Germline CDR1 is LGHDT and CDR2 is YNNKEL (reference sequence). The junction had 6 bases not matched to a gene; V was cut back by 4 bases and J by 7 bases. CDR3 in DNA: TGTGCCAGCAGCCCTGGACAGGGGGCCGGAGAGCAGTACTTC. This sequence encodes CASSPGQGAGEQYF.

V and J are TRBV7-8 and TRBJ1-5, with a weak D call TRBD1 (5 bases). There are 16 residues in the CDR3. Germline loops: CDR1 SGHVS, CDR2 FQNEAQ. The V gene lost 0 bases and the J gene lost 0 bases, with 9 bases spanning the gap. The CDR3 DNA follows: TGTGCCAGCAGCTTAGCGGCCAGGGCTAGCAATCAGCCCCAGCATTTT. Its protein is CASSLAARASNQPQHF.

The J gene is TRBJ2-7, the V gene TRBV18; D gene ambiguous. Germline V gene data show CDR1 as KGHSH and CDR2 as LQKENI. The V gene lost 3 bases and the J gene lost 3 bases, with 9 bases spanning the gap. The CDR3 spans 13 residues. CDR3 in DNA: TGTGCCAGCTCACCGCAAAGAGACTACGAGCAGTACTTC. Its translation is CASSPQRDYEQYF.

The chain recombines TRBV7-9 with TRBJ2-1; 7 bases align to TRBD1. V was pared by 3 bases and J by 9 bases, with 8 bases of the junction left unmatched. This CDR3 comprises 14 residues. The germline gives CDR1 SEHNR, CDR2 FQNEAQ (reference sequence). DNA of the CDR3: TGTGCCAGCAGCTTCCGGACAGGTCATGGTGAGCAGTTCTTC. Its protein product is CASSFRTGHGEQFF.

This chain connects TRBV7-8 to TRBJ2-7; D is ambiguous. Trimming stripped 0 bases from V and 0 bases from J, with 15 bases between. The germline V gene has CDR1 SGHVS and CDR2 FQNEAQ. The CDR3 has 17 amino acids. The CDR3 DNA reads as TGTGCCAGCAGCTTAGCTTTTGGAGCAGCCTACTCCTACGAGCAGTACTTC. Translating it yields CASSLAFGAAYSYEQYF.

As DNA, the CDR3 is TGCGCCAGCAGCTTGGCCGGGACTAGGGGCACAGATACGCAGTATTTT. Protein sequence: CASSLAGTRGTDTQYF. V usage is TRBV5-1 and J usage is TRBJ2-3; 8 bases are shared with TRBD2. Germline CDR1 reads SGHRS; CDR2 reads YFSETQ. CDR3 length: 16 amino acids. After removal of 0 bases from V and 1 base from J, the junction contained 4 bases not matched to a gene.

This chain joins TRBV18 and TRBJ1-1, with TRBD1 identical over 9 bases. The germline V gene encodes CDR1 KGHSH and CDR2 LQKENI. V was pared by 6 bases and J by 7 bases, with 6 bases of the junction left unmatched. There are 13 residues in the CDR3. The CDR3: CASSQGQGFEAFF. The CDR3 DNA is TGTGCCAGCTCTCAAGGACAGGGGTTTGAAGCTTTCTTT.

The chain recombines TRBV4-1 with TRBJ1-2; no definite D call. The germline V gene encodes CDR1 MGHRA and CDR2 YSYEKL. The CDR3 consists of 12 residues. The germline V and J ends were trimmed by 1 base and 5 bases, with 5 bases remaining between them. The CDR3 loop is CASSQGEYGYTF. The CDR3 region has the DNA TGCGCCAGCAGCCAAGGAGAGTATGGCTACACCTTC.

CDR3: CASWTGASGANVLTF. In DNA form, the CDR3 reads TGTGCCAGTTGGACAGGCGCCTCTGGGGCCAACGTCCTGACTTTC. V gene TRBV19 combines with J gene TRBJ2-6, with 7 bases identical to TRBD1. Germline CDR1 is LNHDA and CDR2 is SQIVND (reference sequence). The length of the CDR3 is 15 residues. Trimming cost V 8 bases and J 0 bases; bases outside gene matches: 4.

The V call is TRBV4-1, the J call TRBJ2-7; 7 bases match TRBD2. V was clipped by 4 bases and J by 7 bases; unmatched bases: 13. Germline assignment: CDR1 MGHRA and CDR2 YSYEKL. The CDR3 sequence is 15 residues long. The CDR3 sequence: CASSPYPALGGEQYF. In DNA form, the CDR3 reads TGCGCCAGCAGCCCCTACCCCGCCCTGGGGGGGGAGCAGTACTTC.

The genes are TRBV5-6 and TRBJ2-7; 10 bases match TRBD1. The CDR3 contains 17 residues. After removal of 2 bases from V and 5 bases from J, the junction contained 13 bases not matched to a gene. The germline V gene has CDR1 SGHDT and CDR2 YYEEEE. The CDR3 region has the DNA TGTGCCAGCAGCTTTACACAGTTCAGGACAGGGGGGCACGAGCAGTACTTC. This translates into CASSFTQFRTGGHEQYF.

The rearrangement links TRBV2 to TRBJ2-7; D is unresolved. The germline gives CDR1 SNHLY, CDR2 FYNNEI. The CDR3 length is 12 residues. Trimming left V 6 bases short and J 9 bases short, with 15 bases between. CDR3 protein: CASSVLSMRQYF. DNA of the CDR3: TGTGCCAGCAGCGTTCTTTCTATGAGGCAGTACTTC.

Points on this clone: At the DNA level, this CDR3 is encoded by other sequences in the same sample as well. The J gene is TRBJ1-5, the V gene TRBV27; D is unresolved. CDR3 length: 13 amino acids. Trimming shortened V by 6 bases and J by 3 bases, and 9 bases separated the two germline ends. CDR1 and CDR2 from the germline V gene are MNHEY and SMNVEV (reference sequence). The DNA of the CDR3 is TGTGCCAGCAGAGGGCGGGACAATCAGCCCCAGCATTTT. This encodes CASRGRDNQPQHF.

This clone showed up just a few times. The rearrangement uses TRBV15 and TRBJ2-1; 8 positions match TRBD1. Germline CDR1 and CDR2: LNHNV and YYDKDF (reference sequence). After removal of 3 bases from V and 7 bases from J, the junction contained 2 bases not matched to a gene. The CDR3 consists of 13 residues. DNA for the CDR3: TGTGCCACCAGCAGCCAGGGGGCAAATGAGCAGTTCTTC. Protein product: CATSSQGANEQFF.

V is TRBV11-2 and J is TRBJ2-1; 7 bases align to TRBD2. J lost 1 base, V lost 6 bases, and 3 bases had no gene match. CDR1 is SGHAT and CDR2 is FQNNGV in the germline V gene. This CDR3 spans 14 amino acids. The CDR3 DNA follows: TGTGCCAGCAGTTTCGGGGGGTCCTACAATGAGCAGTTCTTC. It is translated as CASSFGGSYNEQFF.

The gene calls are TRBV5-1 and TRBJ1-2; tentative D call: TRBD1 (6 bases). The CDR3 has 14 amino acids. Germline V CDR1 and CDR2: SGHRS, YFSETQ. The V end lost 0 bases, the J end lost 3 bases, and 9 bases lay between the germline ends. The CDR3 loop reads CASSLGGLDYGYTF. The CDR3 DNA follows: TGCGCCAGCAGCTTGGGGGGGCTGGACTATGGCTACACCTTC.

The CDR3 DNA is TGTGCCAGCAGTCTCCGGGACTTACAGTTCTTC. Its translation: CASSLRDLQFF. The chain joins TRBV27 to TRBJ2-1, with D possibly TRBD2 on 6 matching bases. V lost 5 bases and J lost 13, with 12 bases in between. This CDR3 is 11 amino acids long. The germline V gene has CDR1 MNHEY and CDR2 SMNVEV (reference sequence).

The chain combines TRBV6-5 with TRBJ1-4; D may be TRBD1 (6 bases). Germline assignment: CDR1 MNHEY and CDR2 SVGAGI. Trimming stripped 1 base from V and 3 bases from J, with 12 bases between. The CDR3 consists of 16 residues. CDR3 sequence (DNA): TGTGCCAGCAGTTACTTACAGGGTATTGCTAATGAAAAACTGTTTTTT. Protein: CASSYLQGIANEKLFF.

A single count supports this clone. The gene calls are TRBV19 and TRBJ2-3; weak D call: TRBD1 (6 bases). This CDR3 contains 14 residues. V was pared by 6 bases and J by 2 bases, with 12 bases between. The germline gives CDR1 LNHDA, CDR2 SQIVND (reference sequence). The CDR3 coding sequence is TGTGCCAGTAGCCCCGGGACACTCACAGATACGCAGTATTTT. As protein: CASSPGTLTDTQYF.

The CDR3 bases are TGTGCCAGCAGCTTAAGTGGGCCCTATAATTCACCCCTCCACTTT. Protein product: CASSLSGPYNSPLHF. V is TRBV7-2 and J is TRBJ1-6; no firm D call. Germline CDR1 reads SGHTA; CDR2 reads FQGNSA. V was clipped by 2 bases and J by 2 bases, with 7 bases between them. The CDR3 runs 15 residues.

The rearrangement joins TRBV7-6 to TRBJ2-1; 11 nucleotides line up with TRBD2. Germline assignment: CDR1 SGHVS and CDR2 FNYEAQ. This CDR3 is 15 amino acids long. J gave up 3 bases and V 4 bases, and 2 bases lay outside the gene matches. The CDR3 loop is CASSSLAGGYNEQFF. The DNA for the CDR3 is TGTGCCAGCAGCTCCCTAGCGGGAGGCTACAATGAGCAGTTCTTC.

This chain connects TRBV6-1 to TRBJ2-7; D is uncertain. The germline V gene encodes CDR1 MNHNS and CDR2 SASEGT. V was pared by 6 bases and J by 2 bases, with 14 bases between. This CDR3 has 14 residues. The CDR3 bases are TGTGCCAGCAGCGATGAACTACCGACCTACGAGCAGTACTTC. This sequence encodes CASSDELPTYEQYF.

The V and J genes are TRBV7-2 and TRBJ1-4, with D tentatively TRBD1 (5 bases). The germline V and J ends were trimmed by 5 bases and 0 bases, with 10 bases remaining between them. Germline V lookup: CDR1 SGHTA, CDR2 FQGNSA. The CDR3 covers 15 residues. The CDR3 is CASSRDSSTNEKLFF. The CDR3 DNA sequence: TGTGCCAGCAGCAGAGACAGCTCAACTAATGAAAAACTGTTTTTT.

The CDR3 DNA reads as TGTGCCAGCAGAAACAGGGGGCCGGATGAAAAACTGTTTTTT. This sequence encodes CASRNRGPDEKLFF. The chain has TRBV27 and TRBJ1-4, with 9 bases fitting TRBD1. This CDR3 is built from 14 residues. Looked up from germline, CDR1 is MNHEY and CDR2 is SMNVEV (reference sequence). V gave up 6 bases and J gave up 6 bases; unmatched junction bases: 5.